This TCR beta chain was obtained from a study of identical twins. Germline-derived CDR1 and CDR2 are MDHEN and SYDVKM. V was pared by 3 bases and J by 11 bases, with 16 bases between. The CDR3 totals 13 residues. MiXCR, applied by TCRdb to the 5' RACE reads, yields one record per CDR3 protein. The repertoire has 1.5 million or so distinct CDR3 sequences, about 31% of them found once; the top ten carry about 0.3%. Sequences were obtained from cord blood. This TCR came from a newborn girl in good health. The chain has TRBV28 and TRBJ2-5; D not certain. The CDR3: CASSFPLEDEQYF. The CDR3, as DNA: TGTGCCAGCAGTTTCCCCCTAGAGGATGAGCAGTACTTC. The full variable domain, its missing parts supplied by reference TRBV28 and TRBJ2-5, is DVKVTQSSRYLVKRTGEKVFLECVQDMDHENMFWYRQDPGLGLRLIYFSYDVKMKEKGDIPEGYSVSREKKERFSLILESASTNQTSMYLCASSFPLEDEQYFGPGTRLLVL.